These 14 T cell receptor beta chains came from one sample sequenced in a study of CD8 T cells in ankylosing spondylitis (dated by TCRdb to about 2017). The library was made by 5' RACE. TCRdb records Illumina HiSeq 2500 as the sequencer. TCRdb trimmed public reads at Q25 via fastp, called clones via MiXCR and kept in-frame beta chains. Each CDR3 protein appears once, grouped with its most common genes and DNA. This sample has roughly 100,000 distinct CDR3 sequences in its table, and about 8.6% of those were observed once. 9.9% of the sample goes to the ten largest clones. The specimen sequenced was blood, either unsorted or a sorted T cell fraction (not recorded which). The receptors derive from a male donor with ankylosing spondylitis or in good health (not recorded which).

This clonotype was found many times. CDR3 sequence: CASSLAGQGASPLHF. The DNA of the CDR3 is TGTGCCAGCAGTTTAGCGGGACAGGGGGCTTCACCCCTCCACTTT. This rearrangement joins TRBV12-3 or TRBV12-4 to TRBJ1-6, with 12 nucleotides matching TRBD1. The CDR3 is made up of 15 amino acids. The ends lost 0 bases at V and 9 bases at J; junction bases unmatched: 0.

This clonotype appeared many times. This CDR3 is CASSLRDTGELFF. CDR3 coding DNA: TGCGCCAGCAGCTTGCGGGACACCGGGGAGCTGTTTTTT. V gene TRBV5-1 combines with J gene TRBJ2-2; no clear D gene. V gave up 1 base and J gave up 3 bases, with 4 bases separating them. The CDR3 runs 13 residues. Germline values: CDR1 SGHRS, CDR2 YFSETQ. Full variable domain (outside the CDR3, taken from reference TRBV5-1 and TRBJ2-2): KAGVTQTPRYLIKTRGQQVTLSCSPISGHRSVSWYQQTPGQGLQFLFEYFSETQRNKGNFPGRFSGRQFSNSRSEMNVSTLELGDSALYLCASSLRDTGELFFGEGSRLTVL.

At least ten counts were recorded for this clonotype. The chain recombines TRBV28 with TRBJ1-6; TRBD1 matches at 7 bases. The CDR3 is 14 amino acids. Germline V gene lookup returns CDR1 MDHEN and CDR2 SYDVKM. V trimming: 7 bases; J trimming: 8 bases; junction bases outside the gene matches: 8. The CDR3 region is CASTPGQMDSPLHF. CDR3 bases: TGTGCCAGCACGCCGGGACAGATGGATTCACCCCTCCACTTT.

This clonotype was counted ten times or more. This chain links TRBV20-1 with TRBJ2-7; D is undetermined. V dropped 0 bases and J dropped 3 bases, with 12 bases sitting between them. The CDR3 is 14 amino acids. Germline CDR1 DFQATT, CDR2 SNEGSKA (reference sequence). CDR3: CSAREPGGNYEQYF. The CDR3 region has the DNA TGCAGTGCTAGAGAGCCCGGCGGAAACTACGAGCAGTACTTC.

The sample holds many counts of this clonotype. V usage is TRBV5-1 and J usage is TRBJ2-3, with D maybe TRBD2 (6 bases). The V end was cut by 3 bases, the J end by 0 bases, with 11 bases between. The CDR3 spans 15 residues. In germline, CDR1 is SGHRS, CDR2 YFSETQ. The CDR3: CASSWEDGSTDTQYF. DNA for the CDR3: TGCGCCAGCAGCTGGGAGGACGGTAGCACAGATACGCAGTATTTT.

This clonotype was picked up many times. This rearrangement joins TRBV5-8 to TRBJ2-1; 9 bases line up with TRBD1. Germline V gene lookup returns CDR1 SGHTS and CDR2 YDEGEE. Trimming removed 2 bases from V and 4 bases from J; junction bases left unmatched: 4. The CDR3 sequence is 15 residues long. In DNA form, the CDR3 reads TGTGCCAGCAGCTTCGACAGGGGGTGGTACAATGAGCAGTTCTTC. It is translated as CASSFDRGWYNEQFF.

The chain combines TRBV5-1 with TRBJ2-3, with D uncertain. The length of the CDR3 is 13 residues. CDR1 is SGHRS and CDR2 is YFSETQ in the germline V gene. Trimming removed 1 base at V and 1 base at J, with 4 bases between. The CDR3 DNA reads as TGCGCCAGCAGCTTGACTGGCACAGATACGCAGTATTTT. Translated, it gives CASSLTGTDTQYF.

This clonotype was counted many times. This chain links TRBV5-1 with TRBJ1-1, with D possibly being TRBD1 (6 bases). The germline gives CDR1 SGHRS, CDR2 YFSETQ. Trimming left V 3 bases short and J 1 base short, with 13 bases between. This CDR3 contains 15 residues. The CDR3 protein is CASSSLGQQNTEAFF. CDR3 nucleotide sequence: TGCGCCAGCAGCTCCCTCGGACAGCAGAACACTGAAGCTTTCTTT. Complete variable domain (other parts from reference TRBV5-1 and TRBJ1-1): KAGVTQTPRYLIKTRGQQVTLSCSPISGHRSVSWYQQTPGQGLQFLFEYFSETQRNKGNFPGRFSGRQFSNSRSEMNVSTLELGDSALYLCASSSLGQQNTEAFFGQGTRLTVV.

Only a few counts were recorded for this clonotype. V is TRBV27 and J is TRBJ2-5; D might be TRBD1 or TRBD2, each matching 5 bases. V shed 5 bases and J shed 5 bases, with 24 bases lying between them. The CDR3 is 17 residues long. The germline V gene has CDR1 MNHEY and CDR2 SMNVEV (reference sequence). Written as DNA, the CDR3 is TGTGCCAGCAGTCGAATACTAGGGGTGACAACTAGGGAGACCCAGTACTTC. Translated, it gives CASSRILGVTTRETQYF.

This clonotype has a count of ten or more. This rearrangement joins TRBV9 to TRBJ2-7; tentative D call: TRBD1 (6 bases). Trimming removed 1 base at V and 1 base at J, with 6 bases between. This CDR3 contains 13 residues. Germline CDR1 is SGDLS and CDR2 is YYNGEE. The CDR3: CASSVTGSYEQYF. The DNA for the CDR3 is TGTGCCAGCAGCGTAACAGGGTCCTACGAGCAGTACTTC.

Many counts were recorded for this clonotype. CDR3: CASSRWDSSSYEQYF. CDR3 bases: TGTGCCAGCAGTAGATGGGACAGTAGCTCCTACGAGCAGTACTTC. J is TRBJ2-7 and V is TRBV6-2 or TRBV6-3, with 7 positions matching TRBD1. Germline V gene lookup returns CDR1 MNHEY and CDR2 SVGEGT. The CDR3 consists of 15 residues. The ends lost 5 bases at V and 0 bases at J; junction bases unmatched: 7.

This clonotype was detected ten times or more. The chain is built from TRBV20-1 and TRBJ1-6; D unresolved. V was trimmed by 0 bases and J by 7 bases, leaving 7 bases between them. Germline loops: CDR1 DFQATT, CDR2 SNEGSKA (reference sequence). The CDR3 is made up of 13 amino acids. The CDR3, as DNA: TGCAGTGCTAGAGATCCCGGGAATTCACCCCTCCACTTT. It codes for CSARDPGNSPLHF.

This clonotype occurred many times. The rearrangement links TRBV29-1 to TRBJ2-7, with TRBD2 matching 9 bases. The CDR3 length is 14 residues. Trimming removed 0 bases from V and 6 bases from J; junction bases left unmatched: 6. CDR1 is SQVTM and CDR2 is ANQGSEA in the germline V gene. CDR3 sequence reads: CSVEDRGRASEQYF. CDR3 DNA sequence: TGCAGCGTTGAAGATCGCGGGAGGGCCAGCGAGCAGTACTTC.

This clonotype was found many times. The V call is TRBV20-1, the J call TRBJ2-5, with 7 bases lining up with TRBD2. J lost 1 base, V lost 7 bases, and 15 bases had no gene match. The CDR3 runs 16 residues. Germline values: CDR1 DFQATT, CDR2 SNEGSKA (reference sequence). In DNA, the CDR3 is TGCAGTGTTTCCCACGGGGGGACGCCGGTCCAAGAGACCCAGTACTTC. Translated, it gives CSVSHGGTPVQETQYF.